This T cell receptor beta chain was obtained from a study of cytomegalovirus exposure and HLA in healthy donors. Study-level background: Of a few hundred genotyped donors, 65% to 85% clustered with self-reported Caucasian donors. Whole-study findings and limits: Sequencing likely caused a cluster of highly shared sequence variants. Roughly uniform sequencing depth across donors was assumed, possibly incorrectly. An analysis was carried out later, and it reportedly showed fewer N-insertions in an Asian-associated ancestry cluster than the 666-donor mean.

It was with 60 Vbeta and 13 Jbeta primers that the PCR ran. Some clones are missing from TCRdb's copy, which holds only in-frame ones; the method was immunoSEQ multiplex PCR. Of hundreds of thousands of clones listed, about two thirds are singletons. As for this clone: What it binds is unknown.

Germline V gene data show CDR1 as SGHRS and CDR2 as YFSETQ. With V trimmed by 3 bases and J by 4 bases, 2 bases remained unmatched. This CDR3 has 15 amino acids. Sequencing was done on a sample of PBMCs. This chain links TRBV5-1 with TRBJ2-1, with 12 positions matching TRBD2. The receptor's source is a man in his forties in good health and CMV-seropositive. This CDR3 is CASSSGLAGYNEQFF. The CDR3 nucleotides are TGCGCCAGCAGCTCAGGACTAGCGGGATACAATGAGCAGTTCTTC.